This entry features one T cell receptor beta chain sequence. The antigen it recognizes is unknown. It has no much larger one-base neighbor in the sample; base qualities were not kept. The data were taken from a study of T cell changes during pregnancy in multiple sclerosis (dated by TCRdb to the late 2010s). Broadly, across the study: Changes in the T cell repertoire over the course of pregnancy were examined in this study in women with multiple sclerosis.

Library preparation was by the immunoSEQ multiplex PCR assay. Imported from immuneACCESS, the table was reduced by TCRdb to in-frame sequences with V and J called. These copies leave out some clones; in studies compared against another copy, an unresolved V gene accounts for under half, and the cause of the remainder is not known. The sample contains 55,000 to 70,000 clones, about 90% of them found a single time. Together, the top ten hold about 1.3% of the sample. For CDR1 and CDR2, the germline V gene lists MDHEN and SYDVKM. The CDR3, from cysteine to phenylalanine, totals 16 residues. This entry keeps only the CDR3 DNA: 48 bases, framed from base 1. The germline ends are 15 bases apart after V is trimmed by 2 bases and J by 7 bases.

The clonotype was recovered from a female donor in good health, enrolled as a control in a pregnancy study. The rearranged segments are TRBV28 and TRBJ1-6, with the D gene not clear enough to name. This specimen consisted of peripheral blood, obtained in the third trimester of pregnancy. The DNA sequence follows: TGTGCCAGCAGTTTACCGACTACAGTGTCCAATTCACCCCTCCACTTT. It encodes CASSLPTTVSNSPLHF.